This T cell receptor (beta chain) was sequenced during a study of T cell responses to AZD1222 COVID-19 vaccine. The study, taken as a whole, reports: CD4 TCRs associated with vaccination spanned spike, dominating at 160-218 and 743-854. Epitopes outside B.1.351 and B.1.1.7 mutated regions reportedly drew nearly half of spike TCRs. Clonal diversity was possibly underestimated; the donors were predominantly white British and more often female. Repertoires were sampled only after the peak T cell response.

Germline lookup yields CDR1 LNHDA and CDR2 SQIVND (reference sequence). This CDR3 has 12 residues. V lost 4 bases and J lost 11; bases outside the gene matches: 6. Measured with immunoSEQ multiplex PCR; TCRdb has only the in-frame clones, and not every one. The sample consists of around 150,000 clones, roughly nine tenths of them appearing once. Regarding this clone: Its antigen is currently unknown.

The sequencing here drew on peripheral blood, taken 28 days after the second dose of the MenACWY control vaccine. The clonotype was recovered from an adult who received the MenACWY meningococcal vaccine as a control. The rearrangement uses TRBV19 and TRBJ2-3, with 7 bases fitting TRBD2. The CDR3 bases are TGTGCCAGTAGTACCAGGGACTATCGGCAGTATTTT. Translated: CASSTRDYRQYF.